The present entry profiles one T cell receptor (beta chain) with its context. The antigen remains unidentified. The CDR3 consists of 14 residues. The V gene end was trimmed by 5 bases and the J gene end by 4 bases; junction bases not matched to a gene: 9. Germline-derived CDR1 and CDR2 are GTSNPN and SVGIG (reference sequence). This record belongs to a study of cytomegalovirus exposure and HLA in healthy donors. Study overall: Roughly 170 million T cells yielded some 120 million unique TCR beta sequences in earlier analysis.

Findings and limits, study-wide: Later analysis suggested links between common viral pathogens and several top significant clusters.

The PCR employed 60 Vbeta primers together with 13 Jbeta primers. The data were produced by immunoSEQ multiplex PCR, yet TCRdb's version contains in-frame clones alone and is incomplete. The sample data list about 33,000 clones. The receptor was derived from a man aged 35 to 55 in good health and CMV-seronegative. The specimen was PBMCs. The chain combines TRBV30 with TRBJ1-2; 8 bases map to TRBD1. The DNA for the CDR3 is TGTGCCTGGGAAAGGGTCAGGGGGCTCTATGGCTACACCTTC. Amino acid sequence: CAWERVRGLYGYTF.